This T cell receptor beta chain stems from a study of control samples from healthy donors and cancer patients. The CDR3 sequence is 13 residues long. Trimming at V came to 6 bases and at J to 7 bases, leaving 2 bases not matched to a gene. In germline, CDR1 is PRHDT, CDR2 FYEKMQ (reference sequence). The repertoire was sequenced with immunoSEQ multiplex PCR; TCRdb's copy has only in-frame clones and lacks some. The sample has 150,000 to 180,000 clones; around 95% are singletons. The chain has TRBV13 and TRBJ1-4; 10 bases agree with TRBD1. This sequence originates from a man between 40 and 49 years old in good health. Sequenced: blood. The CDR3 DNA reads as TGTGCCAGCAGGGGACAGGGGAGTGAAAAACTGTTTTTT. It encodes CASRGQGSEKLFF.